This passage covers 5 T cell receptor beta chains from one sample sequenced in a study of blood T cell repertoires in COVID-19. Method: immunoSEQ multiplex PCR; TCRdb's copy keeps in-frame clones and lacks some. Of just under 100,000 clones in the sample, 86% were seen once. Sequencing used peripheral blood. The origin of the receptors is a woman aged 60-75 years in a cohort sampled during active or convalescent COVID-19.

This clone appeared once. The J gene is TRBJ2-3, the V gene TRBV4-1, with 15 bases fitting TRBD2. V lost 3 bases to trimming and J lost 7 bases; unmatched junction nucleotides: 17. The CDR3 is made up of 20 amino acids. Looked up from germline, CDR1 is MGHRA and CDR2 is YSYEKL. CDR3 sequence (DNA): TGCGCCAGCAGCCAGAGAAGAGTTGGGACTAGCGGGAGGTTGTTAAATACGCAGTATTTT. Translation gives CASSQRRVGTSGRLLNTQYF.

The V call is TRBV3-1 (or the pseudogene TRBV3-2), the J call TRBJ2-1; possibly TRBD1 for D (6 bases). Per germline, CDR1 LGHDT and CDR2 YNNKEL (reference sequence). The length of the CDR3 is 15 residues. The V and J ends lost 4 bases and 1 base respectively, with 11 bases between them. CDR3 DNA sequence: TGTGCCAGCAGCCGACGGGACAATTCCTACAATGAGCAGTTCTTC. Amino acids: CASSRRDNSYNEQFF.

CDR3 DNA: TGTGCCAGCAGCCTTAGACAGGCCTCCTACGAGCAGTACTTC. It specifies CASSLRQASYEQYF. The J gene is TRBJ2-7, the V gene TRBV7-2; D might be TRBD1 (6 bases). Trimming shortened V by 5 bases and J by 0 bases, and 11 bases separated the two germline ends. CDR3 size: 14 residues. In germline, CDR1 is SGHTA, CDR2 FQGNSA.

This chain links TRBV7-2 with TRBJ2-7, with 10 bases lining up with TRBD2. CDR3 length: 14 residues. The V gene end was trimmed by 6 bases and the J gene end by 6 bases; junction bases not matched to a gene: 8. Germline lookup yields CDR1 SGHTA and CDR2 FQGNSA. DNA for the CDR3: TGTGCCAGCAGAGCAGCGGGAGGGCCCGTCGAGCAGTACTTC. This gives the protein CASRAAGGPVEQYF.

The chain is built from TRBV10-2 and TRBJ2-2, with D possibly TRBD1 on 7 matching bases. Trimming took off 5 bases at V and 5 bases at J, with 12 bases between the two ends. The CDR3 totals 14 residues. The germline V gene encodes CDR1 WSHSY and CDR2 SAAADI. Here the CDR3 DNA reads TGCGCCAGCAGTAAACAGGGGAGGACCGGGGAGCTGTTTTTT. Translated, it gives CASSKQGRTGELFF.